Presented here are 24 T cell receptor beta chains from one specimen sequenced in a study of CD8 T cells in Susac syndrome (dated by TCRdb to about 2019). The library was generated by the immunoSEQ multiplex PCR assay. RNA was extracted with the RNeasy kit and 0.5 to 1 ug was reverse transcribed using random hexamers. The public reads were run again by TCRdb, first through fastp at Q25 and then through MiXCR, and only productive beta chains were kept. Every CDR3 protein is listed once, alongside the most common genes and DNA of its rows. The sample table records about 300,000 distinct CDR3 sequences; around nine tenths of these occur just once. Together, the top ten hold roughly 0.2% of the sample. The specimen sequenced was CD8+ T cells from PBMCs. All receptors derive from a human donor with multiple sclerosis.

CDR3: CASSPMYEQYF. CDR3 DNA sequence: TGTGCCAGCAGCCCGATGTACGAGCAGTACTTC. This rearrangement joins TRBV7-9 to TRBJ2-7; D gene unclear. This CDR3 has 11 amino acids. V lost 5 bases, J lost 4 bases, and 6 bases lay in between. The V gene's germline CDR1 is SEHNR and CDR2 FQNEAQ (reference sequence).

The chain links TRBV11-2 to TRBJ1-2, with D possibly being TRBD1 (5 bases). The germline V gene has CDR1 SGHAT and CDR2 FQNNGV. The CDR3 contains 13 residues. Trimming cost V 3 bases and J 12 bases, with 17 bases left between them. The DNA of the CDR3 is TGTGCCAGCAGCTTGGCTCTGGGGACCGACGACACCTTC. Residues: CASSLALGTDDTF.

This rearrangement joins TRBV2 to TRBJ2-1, with TRBD2 matching 8 bases. The V and J ends lost 3 bases and 4 bases, in that order; junction bases with no gene match: 5. Germline values: CDR1 SNHLY, CDR2 FYNNEI. The CDR3 runs to 15 residues. CDR3 in DNA: TGTGCCAGCAGTGATCGGGCGGGGGGTTACAATGAGCAGTTCTTC. This encodes CASSDRAGGYNEQFF.

This chain uses TRBV7-8 with TRBJ1-4; tentatively, D is TRBD1 (5 bases). Germline V CDR1 and CDR2: SGHVS, FQNEAQ. The CDR3 sequence is 11 residues long. V was cut by 8 bases and J by 8 bases, with 9 bases left in between. The CDR3 nucleotides read TGTGCCAGCGGGGGGGGAGAAAAACTGTTTTTT. Translating gives CASGGGEKLFF.

The chain couples TRBV9 to TRBJ2-1; 8 bases align to TRBD2. Germline V gene data show CDR1 as SGDLS and CDR2 as YYNGEE. This CDR3 has 15 residues. The trim removed 3 bases at V and 15 bases at J, leaving 17 bases unmatched. Written as DNA, the CDR3 is TGTGCCAGCAGCGCCGGCGCCGTAGTCGGGAGGGTGCCGTTCTTC. Encoded protein: CASSAGAVVGRVPFF.

The J gene is TRBJ2-2, the V gene TRBV20-1; 14 nucleotides align to TRBD2. V dropped 6 bases and J dropped 4; count of bases not matched to a gene: 13. Germline values: CDR1 DFQATT, CDR2 SNEGSKA (reference sequence). The CDR3 loop spans 18 amino acids. CDR3 residues: CSASMGLAGAGGTGELFF. The CDR3, as DNA: TGCAGTGCAAGCATGGGACTAGCGGGAGCGGGTGGCACCGGGGAGCTGTTTTTT.

The chain recombines TRBV2 with TRBJ2-7; 7 bases are shared with TRBD1. This CDR3 has 14 residues. CDR1 is SNHLY, CDR2 FYNNEI, per germline. V shed 7 bases and J 2 bases; nucleotides not matched to a gene: 8. The DNA for the CDR3 is TGTGCCAGCACTGTTTGGGACAGTGCCTACGAGCAGTACTTC. Residues: CASTVWDSAYEQYF.

The chain links TRBV28 to TRBJ2-7; 10 positions match TRBD2. V was clipped by 5 bases and J by 5 bases; unmatched bases: 9. CDR3 length: 15 amino acids. CDR1 is MDHEN and CDR2 is SYDVKM in the germline V gene. For the CDR3, the DNA is TGTGCCAGCAGTGCAGCGGGAGGGCCCGGCGACGAGCAGTACTTC. This encodes CASSAAGGPGDEQYF. Together with reference TRBV28 and TRBJ2-7, the CDR3 gives the full variable domain: DVKVTQSSRYLVKRTGEKVFLECVQDMDHENMFWYRQDPGLGLRLIYFSYDVKMKEKGDIPEGYSVSREKKERFSLILESASTNQTSMYLCASSAAGGPGDEQYFGPGTRLTVT.

The rearrangement links TRBV2 to TRBJ1-2; D is uncertain. V gave up 7 bases and J gave up 4 bases, with 10 bases separating them. The CDR3 sequence is 12 residues long. The germline gives CDR1 SNHLY, CDR2 FYNNEI. The CDR3 region is CASKLEVYGYTF. Written as DNA, the CDR3 is TGTGCCAGCAAGTTAGAAGTCTATGGCTACACCTTC.

The genes are TRBV19 and TRBJ2-3; D is possibly TRBD1 (6 bases). Between the trimmed V and J ends, which lost 3 bases and 6 bases, there was a span of 7 bases. CDR3 length: 12 amino acids. Germline V lookup: CDR1 LNHDA, CDR2 SQIVND (reference sequence). CDR3 protein: CASSMGADTQYF. The CDR3 nucleotides are TGTGCCAGTAGTATGGGGGCCGATACGCAGTATTTT.

This clonotype has just a few counts. The chain combines TRBV7-2 with TRBJ2-7; tentatively, D is TRBD1 (6 bases). Germline CDR1 reads SGHTA; CDR2 reads FQGNSA. This CDR3 region has 14 residues. Trimming took off 2 bases at V and 3 bases at J, with 11 bases between the two ends. CDR3 loop: CASSLRQGSYEQYF. In nucleotides, the CDR3 is TGTGCCAGCAGCTTACGGCAGGGGAGCTACGAGCAGTACTTC.

This clonotype was seen once. The rearrangement joins TRBV27 to TRBJ2-3; D unresolved. Trimming took 0 bases from V and 0 from J, leaving 10 bases between them. This CDR3 has 16 residues. CDR1 is MNHEY, CDR2 SMNVEV, per germline (reference sequence). The CDR3 reads CASSLSLLQSTDTQYF. The DNA of the CDR3 is TGTGCCAGCAGTTTATCGCTACTACAAAGCACAGATACGCAGTATTTT.

The rearrangement links TRBV7-9 to TRBJ2-1; D is possibly TRBD1 (6 bases). CDR3 length: 15 amino acids. V lost 1 base to trimming and J lost 2 bases, with 9 bases between them. Per germline, CDR1 SEHNR and CDR2 FQNEAQ (reference sequence). The CDR3 reads CASSLVRDTYNEQFF. The DNA of the CDR3 is TGTGCCAGCAGCTTAGTCAGGGACACCTACAATGAGCAGTTCTTC.

The chain joins TRBV23-1 to TRBJ1-5, with D maybe TRBD1 (6 bases). TRBV23-1 is an open reading frame whose function is uncertain. Trimming removed 6 bases at V and 4 bases at J, with 13 bases between. The CDR3 is 14 residues long. The CDR3 sequence: CASSRGQHNQPQHF. DNA of the CDR3: TGCGCCAGCAGCAGAGGACAGCATAATCAGCCCCAGCATTTT.

This clonotype appeared once. The chain joins TRBV6-1 to TRBJ2-7; the D gene is possibly TRBD2 (6 bases). Germline CDR1 MNHNS, CDR2 SASEGT. V dropped 8 bases and J dropped 0 bases, with 14 bases sitting between them. This CDR3 is built from 14 residues. The CDR3 loop reads CASGLGGNSYEQYF. For the CDR3, the DNA is TGTGCCAGCGGACTGGGGGGTAACTCCTACGAGCAGTACTTC.

A word on this clonotype: The junction departs from germline at one end; a sequencing error may be responsible. This chain uses TRBV11-2 with TRBJ2-7; D is unclear. CDR3 length: 12 amino acids. Germline loops: CDR1 SGHAT, CDR2 FQNNGV. The CDR3 DNA reads as TGTGCCAGCCGCTTGGCTCCCTACGAGCAGTACTTC. It specifies CASRLAPYEQYF.

The rearrangement uses TRBV6-1 and TRBJ2-2; 8 bases fit TRBD1. The CDR3 runs to 14 residues. V shed 9 bases and J 5 bases; nucleotides not matched to a gene: 8. In germline, CDR1 is MNHNS, CDR2 SASEGT. The CDR3 loop is CASKDRVETGELFF. The CDR3 nucleotides read TGTGCCAGTAAGGACAGGGTAGAGACCGGGGAGCTGTTTTTT.

DNA of the CDR3: TGTGCCAGCAGCTTCGGGACTAGCTTCTACGAGCAGTACTTC. Its protein product is CASSFGTSFYEQYF. This chain links TRBV13 with TRBJ2-7; 9 bases map to TRBD2. V trimming: 3 bases; J trimming: 3 bases; junction bases outside the gene matches: 3. This CDR3 is built from 14 residues. Germline loops: CDR1 PRHDT, CDR2 FYEKMQ (reference sequence).

The chain carries TRBV6-1 and TRBJ2-5, with 10 bases matching TRBD2. The length of the CDR3 is 17 residues. With 1 base clipped from V and 1 base from J, the junction kept 6 bases outside the gene matches. The germline V gene has CDR1 MNHNS and CDR2 SASEGT. In nucleotides, the CDR3 is TGTGCCAGCAGTGAAGTTCAGCGGGGGGGTCCCCAAGAGACCCAGTACTTC. It encodes CASSEVQRGGPQETQYF.

The table lists this clonotype with a count of one. This chain links TRBV29-1 with TRBJ2-5; TRBD1 matches 8 bases. CDR3 size: 14 residues. V shed 6 bases, J shed 5 bases, and the junction held 11 bases outside the gene matches. Germline V CDR1 and CDR2: SQVTM, ANQGSEA. The CDR3 bases are TGCAGCGTCAGGGGCCCAGGGGGCGATGAGACCCAGTACTTC. Amino acids: CSVRGPGGDETQYF.

The chain has TRBV5-5 and TRBJ2-2, with D perhaps matching TRBD2 (6 bases). Germline V gives CDR1 SGHKS, CDR2 YYEKEE (reference sequence). CDR3 length equals 15 residues. V was clipped by 0 bases and J by 3 bases, with 9 bases between them. CDR3 amino acids: CASSLAAGHTGELFF. The CDR3 DNA follows: TGTGCCAGCAGCTTGGCCGCGGGGCACACCGGGGAGCTGTTTTTT.

The chain employs TRBV10-3 and TRBJ2-7, with 9 positions matching TRBD1. The trim removed 4 bases at V and 3 bases at J, leaving 4 bases unmatched. There are 14 residues in the CDR3. Per germline, CDR1 ENHRY and CDR2 SYGVKD. DNA for the CDR3: TGTGCCATCAGTGCGGGACAGGGATACTACGAGCAGTACTTC. Protein product: CAISAGQGYYEQYF.

The rearrangement links TRBV11-2 to TRBJ2-1, with 8 bases aligning to TRBD2. CDR3 length equals 17 residues. V lost 3 bases, J lost 4 bases, and 11 bases stayed unmatched. Germline assignment: CDR1 SGHAT and CDR2 FQNNGV. CDR3 sequence: CASSLTVTSGLYNEQFF. Written as DNA, the CDR3 is TGTGCCAGCAGCTTGACCGTAACTAGCGGACTATACAATGAGCAGTTCTTC.

The chain joins TRBV21-1 to TRBJ2-7. TRBV21-1 is listed as a pseudogene. CDR3 size: 16 residues. The CDR3, as DNA: TGTGCCAGCAGCAAACCCGAGTATCGGTGGTCCTACGAGCAGTACTTC. This encodes CASSKPEYRWSYEQYF.